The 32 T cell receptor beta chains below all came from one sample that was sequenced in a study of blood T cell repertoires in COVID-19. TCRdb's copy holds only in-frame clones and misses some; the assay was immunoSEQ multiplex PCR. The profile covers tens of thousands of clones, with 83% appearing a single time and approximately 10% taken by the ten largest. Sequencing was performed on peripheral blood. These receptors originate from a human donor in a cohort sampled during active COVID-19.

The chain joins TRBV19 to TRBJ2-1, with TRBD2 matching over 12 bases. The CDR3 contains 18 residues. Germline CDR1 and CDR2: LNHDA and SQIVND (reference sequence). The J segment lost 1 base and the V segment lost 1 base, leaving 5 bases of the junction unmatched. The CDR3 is CASSIGLAGGPSYNEQFF. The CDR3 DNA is TGTGCCAGTAGTATAGGCCTAGCGGGAGGGCCGTCCTACAATGAGCAGTTCTTC.

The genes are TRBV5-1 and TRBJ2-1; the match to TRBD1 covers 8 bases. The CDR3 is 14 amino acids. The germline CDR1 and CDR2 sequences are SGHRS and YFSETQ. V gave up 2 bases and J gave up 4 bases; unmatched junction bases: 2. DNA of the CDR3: TGCGCCAGCAGCTTTCAGGGGGCTTACAATGAGCAGTTCTTC. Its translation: CASSFQGAYNEQFF. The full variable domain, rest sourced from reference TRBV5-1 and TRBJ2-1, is KAGVTQTPRYLIKTRGQQVTLSCSPISGHRSVSWYQQTPGQGLQFLFEYFSETQRNKGNFPGRFSGRQFSNSRSEMNVSTLELGDSALYLCASSFQGAYNEQFFGPGTRLTVL.

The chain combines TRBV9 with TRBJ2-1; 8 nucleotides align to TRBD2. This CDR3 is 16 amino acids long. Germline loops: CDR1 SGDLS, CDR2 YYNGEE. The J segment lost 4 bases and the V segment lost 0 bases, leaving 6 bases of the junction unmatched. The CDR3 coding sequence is TGTGCCAGCAGCGTAGGGGGTAGCGGGGTATACAATGAGCAGTTCTTC. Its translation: CASSVGGSGVYNEQFF.

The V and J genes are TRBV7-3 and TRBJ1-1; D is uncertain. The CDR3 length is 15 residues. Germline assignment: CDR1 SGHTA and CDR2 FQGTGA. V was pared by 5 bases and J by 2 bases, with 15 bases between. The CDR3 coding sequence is TGTGCCAGCAGCCTAGGGTTGGGAGGTAACACTGAAGCTTTCTTT. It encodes CASSLGLGGNTEAFF.

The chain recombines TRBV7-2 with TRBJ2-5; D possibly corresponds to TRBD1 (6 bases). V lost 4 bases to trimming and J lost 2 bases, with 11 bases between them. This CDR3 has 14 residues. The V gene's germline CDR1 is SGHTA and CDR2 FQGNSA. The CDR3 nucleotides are TGTGCCAGCAGCTCGGACAGAACTCAAGAGACCCAGTACTTC. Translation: CASSSDRTQETQYF.

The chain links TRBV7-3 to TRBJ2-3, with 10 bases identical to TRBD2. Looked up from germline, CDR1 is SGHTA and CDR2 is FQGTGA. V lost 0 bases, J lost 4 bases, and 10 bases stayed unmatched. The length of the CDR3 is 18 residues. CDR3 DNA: TGTGCCAGCAGCTTAACTCCTTCTATAGCGGGAGGAGCAGATACGCAGTATTTT. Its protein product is CASSLTPSIAGGADTQYF. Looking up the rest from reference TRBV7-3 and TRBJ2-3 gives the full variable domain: GAGVSQTPSNKVTEKGKYVELRCDPISGHTALYWYRQSLGQGPEFLIYFQGTGAADDSGLPNDRFFAVRPEGSVSTLKIQRTERGDSAVYLCASSLTPSIAGGADTQYFGPGTRLTVL.

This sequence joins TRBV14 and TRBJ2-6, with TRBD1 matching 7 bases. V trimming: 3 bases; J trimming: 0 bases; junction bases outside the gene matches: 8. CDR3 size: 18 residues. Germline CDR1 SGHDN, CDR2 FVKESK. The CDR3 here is CASSHLMDRSSGANVLTF. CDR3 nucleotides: TGTGCCAGCAGCCACTTAATGGACAGGAGCTCTGGGGCCAACGTCCTGACTTTC.

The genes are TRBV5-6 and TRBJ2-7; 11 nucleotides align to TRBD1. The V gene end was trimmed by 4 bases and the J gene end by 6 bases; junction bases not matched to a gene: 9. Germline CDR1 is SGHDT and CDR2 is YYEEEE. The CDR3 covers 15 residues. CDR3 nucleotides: TGTGCCAGCAGCCCCGGGACAGGGGGATATGTCGAGCAGTACTTC. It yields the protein CASSPGTGGYVEQYF.

The DNA of the CDR3 is TGTGCCAGCAGCCCTCAGGAGGAGGCGGGAATGGATTGGGGCTACACCTTC. Amino acid sequence: CASSPQEEAGMDWGYTF. The rearrangement joins TRBV9 to TRBJ1-2; D not certain. CDR1 and CDR2 (germline): SGDLS, YYNGEE. Deletions cut 4 bases from V and 8 bases from J, with 27 bases between. This CDR3 comprises 17 residues.

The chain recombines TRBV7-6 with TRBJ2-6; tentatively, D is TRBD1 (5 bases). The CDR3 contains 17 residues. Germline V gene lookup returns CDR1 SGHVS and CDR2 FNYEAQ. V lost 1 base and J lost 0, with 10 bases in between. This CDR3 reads CASSLDDSSSGANVLTF. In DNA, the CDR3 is TGTGCCAGCAGCTTAGACGACAGCTCCTCTGGGGCCAACGTCCTGACTTTC.

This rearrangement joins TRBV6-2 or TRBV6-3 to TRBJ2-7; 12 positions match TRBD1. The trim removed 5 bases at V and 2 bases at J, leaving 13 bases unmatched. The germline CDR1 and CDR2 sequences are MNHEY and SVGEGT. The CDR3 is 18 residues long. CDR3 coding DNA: TGTGCCAGCAGTCTACGGGACAGGGGGCGTTCCATTCCCTACGAGCAGTACTTC. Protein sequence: CASSLRDRGRSIPYEQYF.

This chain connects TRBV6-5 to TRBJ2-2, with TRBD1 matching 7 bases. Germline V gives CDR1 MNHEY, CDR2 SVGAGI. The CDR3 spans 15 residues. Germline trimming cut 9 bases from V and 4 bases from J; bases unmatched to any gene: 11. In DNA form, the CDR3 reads TGTGCCAGACTTAGACAGGGTGGTTGCACCGGGGAGCTGTTTTTT. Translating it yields CARLRQGGCTGELFF.

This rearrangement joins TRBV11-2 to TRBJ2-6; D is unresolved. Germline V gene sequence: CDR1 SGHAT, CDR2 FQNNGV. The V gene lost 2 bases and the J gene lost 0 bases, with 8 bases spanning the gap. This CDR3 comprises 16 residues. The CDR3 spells CASSLFESSGANVLTF. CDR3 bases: TGTGCCAGCAGCTTATTCGAGAGCTCTGGGGCCAACGTCCTGACTTTC. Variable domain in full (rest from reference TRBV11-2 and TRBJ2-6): EAGVAQSPRYKIIEKRQSVAFWCNPISGHATLYWYQQILGQGPKLLIQFQNNGVVDDSQLPKDRFSAERLKGVDSTLKIQPAKLEDSAVYLCASSLFESSGANVLTFGAGSRLTVL.

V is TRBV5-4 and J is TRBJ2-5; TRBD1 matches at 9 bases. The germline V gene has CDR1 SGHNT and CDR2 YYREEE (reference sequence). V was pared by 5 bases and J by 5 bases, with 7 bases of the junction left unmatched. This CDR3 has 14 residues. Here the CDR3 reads CASSLQGARETQYF. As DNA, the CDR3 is TGTGCCAGCAGTTTACAGGGGGCGAGGGAGACCCAGTACTTC.

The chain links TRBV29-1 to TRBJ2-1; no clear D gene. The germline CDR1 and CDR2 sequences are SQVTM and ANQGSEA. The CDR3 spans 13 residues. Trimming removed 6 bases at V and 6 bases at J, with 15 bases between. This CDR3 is CSVRVSSINEQFF. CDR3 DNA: TGCAGCGTCCGAGTTAGCTCTATCAATGAGCAGTTCTTC.

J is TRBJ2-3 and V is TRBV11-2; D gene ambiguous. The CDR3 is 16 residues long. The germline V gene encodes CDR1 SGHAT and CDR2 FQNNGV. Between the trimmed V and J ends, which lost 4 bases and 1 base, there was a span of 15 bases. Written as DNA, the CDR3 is TGTGCCAGCAGCTCAAGCGCCTTGTATCGCACAGATACGCAGTATTTT. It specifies CASSSSALYRTDTQYF.

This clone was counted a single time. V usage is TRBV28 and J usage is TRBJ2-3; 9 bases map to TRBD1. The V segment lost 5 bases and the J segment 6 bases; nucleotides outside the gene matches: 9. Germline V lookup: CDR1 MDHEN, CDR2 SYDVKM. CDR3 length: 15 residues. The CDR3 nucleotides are TGTGCCAGCAGTACATACCGACAGGGGGAGGATACGCAGTATTTT. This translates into CASSTYRQGEDTQYF.

Written as DNA, the CDR3 is TGTGCCAGCAGCCCCGCGGGCTCCTACAATGAGCAGTTCTTC. Translation gives CASSPAGSYNEQFF. This chain connects TRBV6-6 to TRBJ2-1, with D perhaps matching TRBD2 (5 bases). The CDR3 spans 14 residues. V lost 6 bases and J lost 0, with 9 bases in between. Germline V lookup: CDR1 MNHNY, CDR2 SVGAGI (reference sequence).

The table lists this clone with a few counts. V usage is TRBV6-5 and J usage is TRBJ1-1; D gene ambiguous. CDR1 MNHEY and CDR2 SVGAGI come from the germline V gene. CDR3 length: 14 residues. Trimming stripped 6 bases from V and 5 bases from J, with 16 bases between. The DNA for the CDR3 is TGTGCCAGCAGGCCCTGGATCGGAGAGACTGAAGCTTTCTTT. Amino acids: CASRPWIGETEAFF.

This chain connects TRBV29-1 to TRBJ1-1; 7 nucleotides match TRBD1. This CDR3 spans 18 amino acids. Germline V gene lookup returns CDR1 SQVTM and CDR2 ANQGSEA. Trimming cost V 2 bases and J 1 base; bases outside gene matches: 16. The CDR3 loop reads CSVETGWPEGAQNTEAFF. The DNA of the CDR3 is TGCAGCGTTGAAACCGGGTGGCCCGAGGGGGCGCAGAACACTGAAGCTTTCTTT. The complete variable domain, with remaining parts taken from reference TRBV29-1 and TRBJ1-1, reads SAVISQKPSRDICQRGTSLTIQCQVDSQVTMMFWYRQQPGQSLTLIATANQGSEATYESGFVIDKFPISRPNLTFSTLTVSNMSPEDSSIYLCSVETGWPEGAQNTEAFFGQGTRLTVV.

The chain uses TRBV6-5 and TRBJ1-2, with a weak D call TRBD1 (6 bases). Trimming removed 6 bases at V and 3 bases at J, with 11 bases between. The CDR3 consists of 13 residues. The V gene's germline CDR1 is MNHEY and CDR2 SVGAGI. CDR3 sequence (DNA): TGTGCCAGCAGAAAAGGGGGGGACTATGGCTACACCTTC. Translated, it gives CASRKGGDYGYTF.

In DNA, the CDR3 is TGTGCCAGCAGCTTAGCCGCCGGCGGGACAGAGGGCTACACCTTC. Amino acid sequence: CASSLAAGGTEGYTF. V and J are TRBV7-9 and TRBJ1-2, with 7 bases lining up with TRBD1. The CDR3 runs 15 residues. Germline V gene data show CDR1 as SEHNR and CDR2 as FQNEAQ (reference sequence). V lost 0 bases, J lost 8 bases, and 9 bases stayed unmatched.

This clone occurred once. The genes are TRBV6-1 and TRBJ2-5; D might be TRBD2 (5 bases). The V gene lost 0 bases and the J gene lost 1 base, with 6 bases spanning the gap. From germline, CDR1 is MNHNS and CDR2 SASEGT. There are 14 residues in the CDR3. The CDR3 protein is CASSEAGVQETQYF. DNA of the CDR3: TGTGCCAGCAGTGAAGCGGGAGTCCAAGAGACCCAGTACTTC.

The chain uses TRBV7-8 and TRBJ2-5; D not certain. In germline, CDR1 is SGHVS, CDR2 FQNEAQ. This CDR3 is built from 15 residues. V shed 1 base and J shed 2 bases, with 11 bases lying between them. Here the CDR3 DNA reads TGTGCCAGCAGCTTAGAGCTAGTTGGGCAAGAGACCCAGTACTTC. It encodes CASSLELVGQETQYF. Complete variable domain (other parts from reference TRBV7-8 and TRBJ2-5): GAGVSQSPRYKVAKRGQDVALRCDPISGHVSLFWYQQALGQGPEFLTYFQNEAQLDKSGLPSDRFFAERPEGSVSTLKIQRTQQEDSAVYLCASSLELVGQETQYFGPGTRLLVL.

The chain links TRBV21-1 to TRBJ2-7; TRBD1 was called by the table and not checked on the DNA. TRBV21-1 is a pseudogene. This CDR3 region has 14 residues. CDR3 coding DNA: TGTGCCAGCAGCAGAGGACAGGGTACCGACGAGCAGTACTTC. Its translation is CASSRGQGTDEQYF.

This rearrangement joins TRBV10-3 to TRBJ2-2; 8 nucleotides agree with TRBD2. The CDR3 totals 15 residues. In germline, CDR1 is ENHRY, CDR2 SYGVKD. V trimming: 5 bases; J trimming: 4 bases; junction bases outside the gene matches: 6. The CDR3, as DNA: TGTGCCATCAGTCCCGGGACTAGGGGCACCGGGGAGCTGTTTTTT. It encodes CAISPGTRGTGELFF.

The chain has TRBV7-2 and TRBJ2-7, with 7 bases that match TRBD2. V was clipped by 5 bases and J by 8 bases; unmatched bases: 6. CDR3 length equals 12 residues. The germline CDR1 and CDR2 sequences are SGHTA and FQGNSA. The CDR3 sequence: CASSLQLAKQYF. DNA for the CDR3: TGTGCCAGCAGCCTCCAACTAGCGAAGCAGTACTTC.

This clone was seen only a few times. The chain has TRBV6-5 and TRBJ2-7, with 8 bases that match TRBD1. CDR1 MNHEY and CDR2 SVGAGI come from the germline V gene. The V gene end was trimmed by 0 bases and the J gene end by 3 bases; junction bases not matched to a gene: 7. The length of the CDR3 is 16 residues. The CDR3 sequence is CASSYSTAGGGYEQYF. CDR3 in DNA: TGTGCCAGCAGTTACTCGACGGCAGGGGGCGGCTACGAGCAGTACTTC.

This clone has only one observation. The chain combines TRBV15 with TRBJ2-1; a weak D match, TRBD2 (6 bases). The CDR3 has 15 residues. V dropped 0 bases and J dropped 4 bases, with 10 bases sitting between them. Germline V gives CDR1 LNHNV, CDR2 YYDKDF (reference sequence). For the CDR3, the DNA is TGTGCCACCAGCAGAGATTACGGAGGGTACAATGAGCAGTTCTTC. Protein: CATSRDYGGYNEQFF.

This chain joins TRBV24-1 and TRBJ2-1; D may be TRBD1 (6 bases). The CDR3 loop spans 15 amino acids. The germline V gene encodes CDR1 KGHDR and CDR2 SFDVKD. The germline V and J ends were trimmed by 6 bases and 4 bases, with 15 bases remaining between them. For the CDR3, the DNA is TGTGCCACCAGTCTGGGGGCTGCTACTTACAATGAGCAGTTCTTC. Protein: CATSLGAATYNEQFF.

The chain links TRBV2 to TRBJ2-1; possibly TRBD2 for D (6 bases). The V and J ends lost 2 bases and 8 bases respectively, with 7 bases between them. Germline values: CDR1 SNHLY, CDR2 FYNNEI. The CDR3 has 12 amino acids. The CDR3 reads CASSELAYEQFF. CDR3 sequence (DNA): TGTGCCAGCAGTGAACTAGCGTATGAGCAGTTCTTC.

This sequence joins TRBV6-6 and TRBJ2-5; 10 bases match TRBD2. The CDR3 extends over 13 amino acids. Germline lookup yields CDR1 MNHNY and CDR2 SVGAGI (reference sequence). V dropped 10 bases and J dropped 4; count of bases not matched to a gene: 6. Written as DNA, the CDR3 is TGTGCCAATAAGCTAGCGGGGGTAGAGACCCAGTACTTC. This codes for CANKLAGVETQYF.